These 24 T cell receptor beta chains were sequenced from one sample in a study of shared clonotypes between healthy human individuals. The protocol was immunoSEQ multiplex PCR, while the TCRdb copy is restricted to in-frame clones and leaves out a portion. The sample comprises 520,000 or so clones, approximately 85% of which are singletons, and approximately 12% rests with the top ten. Material for sequencing was PBMCs. The receptors originated from a woman between 40 and 55 years old in good health. Some clones in this sample may be carry-over from other donors' samples.

The rearrangement joins TRBV7-2 to TRBJ2-1; 7 bases align to TRBD1. With V trimmed by 5 bases and J by 2 bases, 6 bases remained unmatched. Germline V lookup: CDR1 SGHTA, CDR2 FQGNSA. CDR3 length: 15 amino acids. This CDR3 reads CASSRRQGAYNEQFF. CDR3 bases: TGTGCCAGCAGCCGCCGACAGGGTGCCTACAATGAGCAGTTCTTC.

This rearrangement joins TRBV6-1 to TRBJ2-7, with TRBD1 identical over 11 bases. The CDR3 consists of 14 residues. Germline assignment: CDR1 MNHNS and CDR2 SASEGT. The V gene end was trimmed by 6 bases and the J gene end by 3 bases; junction bases not matched to a gene: 4. CDR3 loop: CASSWGQGVYEQYF. The CDR3 DNA follows: TGTGCCAGCAGCTGGGGACAGGGGGTCTACGAGCAGTACTTC.

CDR3 in DNA: TGTGCCAGCAGTTACTCTGGGACTAGCGGGTACTACTTC. Translating gives CASSYSGTSGYYF. The chain couples TRBV6-6 to TRBJ2-7; 12 positions agree with TRBD2. Germline CDR1 and CDR2: MNHNY and SVGAGI (reference sequence). The CDR3 contains 13 residues. The ends lost 0 bases at V and 13 bases at J; junction bases unmatched: 4.

The genes are TRBV7-2 and TRBJ1-5; TRBD1 matches at 7 bases. The CDR3 is 16 amino acids. V was clipped by 4 bases and J by 2 bases; unmatched bases: 8. Germline values: CDR1 SGHTA, CDR2 FQGNSA. The CDR3 loop is CASSSQGNLGNQPQHF. The CDR3 DNA is TGTGCCAGCAGCTCACAGGGGAACCTCGGCAATCAGCCCCAGCATTTT.

Only one count was recorded for this clone. One end of the junction varies from germline; a read error may be responsible. The chain uses TRBV7-6 and TRBJ2-7; TRBD1 matches at 11 bases. This CDR3 region has 15 residues. Germline loops: CDR1 SGHVS, CDR2 FNYEAQ. The CDR3 here is CASSLAGTGGYEQYF. The CDR3, as DNA: TGTGCCAGCAGCCTAGCCGGGACAGGGGGCTACGAGCAGTACTTC.

The chain is built from TRBV7-2 and TRBJ2-5; 7 bases match TRBD1. Looked up from germline, CDR1 is SGHTA and CDR2 is FQGNSA. CDR3 length: 13 residues. The ends lost 8 bases at V and 6 bases at J; junction bases unmatched: 9. The CDR3 protein is CASAFRRGQTQYF. The CDR3 DNA reads TGTGCCAGCGCCTTTAGAAGGGGGCAGACCCAGTACTTC.

The CDR3 sequence is CAITPGFSYEQYF. In nucleotides, the CDR3 is TGTGCCATCACCCCGGGTTTCTCCTACGAGCAGTACTTC. The chain couples TRBV10-3 to TRBJ2-7, with unresolved D. The CDR3 is made up of 13 amino acids. CDR1 and CDR2 (germline): ENHRY, SYGVKD. With 7 bases removed from V and 0 bases from J, the gap between germline ends came to 10 bases.

The sample holds a few counts of this clone. CDR3 region: CASSGPGSTDTQYF. In DNA form, the CDR3 reads TGTGCCAGCAGCGGTCCGGGCAGCACAGATACGCAGTATTTT. The chain recombines TRBV7-3 with TRBJ2-3; D gene uncertain. Per germline, CDR1 SGHTA and CDR2 FQGTGA. V was clipped by 5 bases and J by 0 bases, with 9 bases between them. The CDR3 has 14 residues. The whole variable domain, filled in from reference TRBV7-3 and TRBJ2-3, reads GAGVSQTPSNKVTEKGKYVELRCDPISGHTALYWYRQSLGQGPEFLIYFQGTGAADDSGLPNDRFFAVRPEGSVSTLKIQRTERGDSAVYLCASSGPGSTDTQYFGPGTRLTVL.

V and J are TRBV15 and TRBJ2-1; 7 nucleotides match TRBD2. The V and J ends lost 2 bases and 8 bases, in that order; junction bases with no gene match: 15. The V gene's germline CDR1 is LNHNV and CDR2 YYDKDF (reference sequence). The CDR3 consists of 17 residues. In DNA, the CDR3 is TGTGCCACCAGCAGATATTACTCCGGGACTATACCTTATGAGCAGTTCTTC. This translates into CATSRYYSGTIPYEQFF.

The chain uses TRBV7-2 and TRBJ2-5; 8 bases are a match to TRBD1. Germline lookup yields CDR1 SGHTA and CDR2 FQGNSA. Trimming removed 5 bases from V and 5 bases from J; junction bases left unmatched: 10. This CDR3 comprises 15 residues. In nucleotides, the CDR3 is TGTGCCAGCAGCGTCCAAACAGGGGGACGGGAGACCCAGTACTTC. It codes for CASSVQTGGRETQYF. Full variable domain (remainder filled in from reference TRBV7-2 and TRBJ2-5): GAGVSQSPSNKVTEKGKDVELRCDPISGHTALYWYRQSLGQGLEFLIYFQGNSAPDKSGLPSDRFSAERTGGSVSTLTIQRTQQEDSAVYLCASSVQTGGRETQYFGPGTRLLVL.

The chain couples TRBV6-5 to TRBJ2-2; 8 positions agree with TRBD1. The length of the CDR3 is 16 residues. Germline V CDR1 and CDR2: MNHEY, SVGAGI. The V and J ends lost 3 bases and 2 bases, in that order; junction bases with no gene match: 5. CDR3 sequence: CASSYAGQVNTGELFF. The CDR3, as DNA: TGTGCCAGCAGTTATGCGGGACAGGTTAACACCGGGGAGCTGTTTTTT.

This rearrangement joins TRBV15 to TRBJ2-2; 9 nucleotides line up with TRBD1. V was clipped by 0 bases and J by 3 bases; unmatched bases: 8. CDR1 is LNHNV, CDR2 YYDKDF, per germline (reference sequence). The CDR3 sequence is 18 residues long. The CDR3 DNA follows: TGTGCCACCAGCAGAGAGCCCTCCGACAGGGGGTACACCGGGGAGCTGTTTTTT. Protein sequence: CATSREPSDRGYTGELFF.

This clone appeared a few times. The gene calls are TRBV19 and TRBJ1-2; D is unresolved. Germline V gene lookup returns CDR1 LNHDA and CDR2 SQIVND (reference sequence). V was clipped by 4 bases and J by 8 bases, with 11 bases between them. The CDR3 has 12 amino acids. The CDR3 DNA is TGTGCCAGTAGTAACCCGCCGAGCGGCTACACCTTC. It codes for CASSNPPSGYTF.

The chain combines TRBV18 with TRBJ2-7; 8 nucleotides match TRBD1. Germline V gene sequence: CDR1 KGHSH, CDR2 LQKENI. The CDR3 runs to 14 residues. V dropped 1 base and J dropped 4; count of bases not matched to a gene: 3. The CDR3 loop is CASSPHRQGYEQYF. The CDR3 region has the DNA TGTGCCAGCTCACCACATCGACAGGGGTACGAGCAGTACTTC. Together with reference TRBV18 and TRBJ2-7, the CDR3 gives the full variable domain: NAGVMQNPRHLVRRRGQEARLRCSPMKGHSHVYWYRQLPEEGLKFMVYLQKENIIDESGMPKERFSAEFPKEGPSILRIQQVVRGDSAAYFCASSPHRQGYEQYFGPGTRLTVT.

The chain employs TRBV28 and TRBJ1-5; D gene uncertain. In germline, CDR1 is MDHEN, CDR2 SYDVKM. Trimming removed 5 bases from V and 0 bases from J, with 8 bases in between. CDR3 length equals 14 residues. The CDR3 here is CASSPQNSNQPQHF. The CDR3 DNA reads TGTGCCAGCAGTCCACAGAATAGCAATCAGCCCCAGCATTTT.

The genes are TRBV6-1 and TRBJ2-7, with D hard to call. V lost 8 bases to trimming and J lost 3 bases, with 17 bases between them. CDR1 MNHNS and CDR2 SASEGT come from the germline V gene. CDR3 length: 14 residues. In DNA form, the CDR3 reads TGTGCCAGCTCGTTAGAACAGAAAAACTACGAGCAGTACTTC. This translates into CASSLEQKNYEQYF.

V is TRBV23-1 and J is TRBJ2-3; D remains unclear. TRBV23-1 is an open reading frame, and its role is uncertain. Trimming pared 0 bases from V and 0 bases from J, leaving 10 bases between. CDR3 size: 16 residues. This CDR3 reads CASSQSKKGSTDTQYF. CDR3 coding DNA: TGCGCCAGCAGTCAATCGAAAAAGGGCAGCACAGATACGCAGTATTTT.

The chain employs TRBV9 and TRBJ2-4; D may be TRBD1 or TRBD2 (5 bases each). Germline CDR1 reads SGDLS; CDR2 reads YYNGEE. Trimming left V 4 bases short and J 1 base short, with 18 bases between. The CDR3 is 17 residues long. The CDR3 DNA sequence: TGTGCCAGCAGCCTCAATGGGGGACCCAAGGCCAAAAACATTCAGTACTTC. Amino acids: CASSLNGGPKAKNIQYF.

The chain joins TRBV10-1 to TRBJ2-1; 10 positions match TRBD2. Germline V gene sequence: CDR1 WNHNN, CDR2 SYGVQD (reference sequence). The V and J ends lost 6 bases and 7 bases, in that order; junction bases with no gene match: 6. The CDR3 sequence is 14 residues long. The CDR3 region is CASRASGSANEQFF. The CDR3 DNA is TGCGCCAGCAGAGCTAGCGGGAGCGCAAATGAGCAGTTCTTC.

This clone has only a few counts. The chain recombines TRBV9 with TRBJ2-7, with D possibly being TRBD1 (6 bases). V lost 0 bases to trimming and J lost 2 bases, with 12 bases between them. In germline, CDR1 is SGDLS, CDR2 YYNGEE. The CDR3 has 15 amino acids. CDR3 protein: CASSVEQGPTYEQYF. The CDR3 region has the DNA TGTGCCAGCAGCGTAGAACAGGGCCCAACCTACGAGCAGTACTTC.

CDR3 region: CASSIGGQPQHF. As DNA, the CDR3 is TGTGCCAGTAGTATCGGGGGCCAGCCCCAGCATTTT. V is TRBV19 and J is TRBJ1-5; possibly TRBD1 for D (6 bases). The CDR3 has 12 residues. Germline loops: CDR1 LNHDA, CDR2 SQIVND (reference sequence). V gave up 3 bases and J gave up 7 bases, with 7 bases separating them.

This chain uses TRBV7-9 with TRBJ2-7; 9 nucleotides align to TRBD2. Germline CDR1 reads SEHNR; CDR2 reads FQNEAQ (reference sequence). The ends lost 5 bases at V and 1 base at J; junction bases unmatched: 12. CDR3 length: 17 residues. For the CDR3, the DNA is TGTGCCAGCAGCCGTGGCGGGAGGGGAGTAACATCCTACGAGCAGTACTTC. Encoded protein: CASSRGGRGVTSYEQYF.

This chain links TRBV7-9 with TRBJ2-1; 11 bases map to TRBD2. The CDR3 is 14 amino acids. CDR1 is SEHNR, CDR2 FQNEAQ, per germline (reference sequence). After removal of 5 bases from V and 12 bases from J, the junction contained 9 bases not matched to a gene. CDR3 region: CASSVGTSGSWQFF. The CDR3 nucleotides are TGTGCCAGCAGCGTCGGGACTAGCGGCTCCTGGCAGTTCTTC. Drawing the rest from reference TRBV7-9 and TRBJ2-1, the complete variable domain is DTGVSQNPRHKITKRGQNVTFRCDPISEHNRLYWYRQTLGQGPEFLTYFQNEAQLEKSRLLSDRFSAERPKGSFSTLEIQRTEQGDSAMYLCASSVGTSGSWQFFGPGTRLTVL.

The chain links TRBV28 to TRBJ2-1, with unresolved D. V lost 3 bases and J lost 0, with 9 bases in between. There are 15 residues in the CDR3. From germline, CDR1 is MDHEN and CDR2 SYDVKM. The CDR3 protein is CASSLAPNSYNEQFF. CDR3 DNA sequence: TGTGCCAGCAGTTTGGCCCCGAACTCCTACAATGAGCAGTTCTTC.